Listed below are T cell receptor beta chains from one sample, sequenced in a study of cytomegalovirus exposure and HLA in healthy donors. Method: immunoSEQ multiplex PCR; TCRdb's copy keeps in-frame clones and lacks some. The sample shows just over 200,000 clones, almost 70% of them seen only once. The sequenced material came from PBMCs. The receptors were gathered from a man aged 35-49 years in good health and CMV-seropositive. Each CDR3 is given with its conserved first and last residue. The order of the fields is V gene, D gene, clone size, J gene, CDR3 DNA, CDR3 protein. D genes are given only for firm matches. Size is omitted from some rows. Given values are once, few, many or a class for expanded clones.

TRBV4-1,TRBD1,.,TRBJ1-6,TGCGCCAGCAGCCAAGAGGGACAGGGGTGGAATTCACCCCTCCACTTT,CASSQEGQGWNSPLHF
TRBV6-5,.,.,TRBJ1-2,TGTGCCAGCAGCCTGGACGGGGTTAACTATGGCTACACCTTC,CASSLDGVNYGYTF
TRBV6-1,TRBD2,.,TRBJ2-3,TGTGCCAGCAGAAGAGGGGAGGGTCGCACAGATACGCAGTATTTT,CASRRGEGRTDTQYF
TRBV5-6,TRBD2,.,TRBJ2-3,TGTGCCAGCAGCCGACTGAGCGGGGGAGCAGATACGCAGTATTTT,CASSRLSGGADTQYF
TRBV7-2,.,.,TRBJ1-5,TGTGCCAGCAGCTTAGGAGGGGGGGTCCGCCCGGGCCAGCCCCAGCATTTT,CASSLGGGVRPGQPQHF
TRBV11-2,TRBD1,.,TRBJ1-2,TGTGCCAGCAGCCTGGACAGGGGCGACATAGCTAACTATGGCTACACCTTC,CASSLDRGDIANYGYTF
TRBV9,.,.,TRBJ2-5,TGTGCCAGCAGCGTAGGGAGCGAGGGGACCCAGTACTTC,CASSVGSEGTQYF
TRBV7-8,.,.,TRBJ1-4,TGTGCCAGCAGCTTAGGAGGGGCCCTAGACAGGTTAAATGAAAAACTGTTCTTT,CASSLGGALDRLNEKLFF
TRBV9,TRBD1,once,TRBJ1-5,TGTGCCTGCAGCGCCAATAGACAGGGGAGCAATCAGCCCCAGCATTTT,CACSANRQGSNQPQHF
TRBV6-1,.,.,TRBJ2-2,TGTGCCAGCTTAGGGGAACCGAACACCGGGGAGCTGTTTTTT,CASLGEPNTGELFF
TRBV5-1,TRBD2,few,TRBJ2-7,TGCGCCAGCAGTGCGGGAGGGACATCCTACGAGCAGTACTTC,CASSAGGTSYEQYF
TRBV7-2,TRBD1,.,TRBJ1-5,TGTGCCAGCAGACGACAGGGGGCTGGCAATCAGCCCCAGCATTTT,CASRRQGAGNQPQHF
TRBV6-5,.,.,TRBJ1-3,TGTGCCAGCAGTTACTCGGAAGGGGTCACCATATATTTT,CASSYSEGVTIYF
TRBV5-5,.,.,TRBJ1-4,TGTGCCAGCAGCTTTGTGGCCGAAGAAAAACTGTTTTTT,CASSFVAEEKLFF
TRBV7-9,TRBD1,.,TRBJ2-4,TGTTCCAGCAGCTTAGTTCGACAGGGGACGGGACTAGCCAAAAACATTCAGTACTTC,CSSSLVRQGTGLAKNIQYF
TRBV28,.,few,TRBJ1-2,TGTGCCAGCAGTTGGGCAGGGTCGTTCCTTGGATACACCTTC,CASSWAGSFLGYTF
TRBV6-1,TRBD2,once,TRBJ2-3,TGTGCCAGCAGTGAAGCGCGGACTAGCGGGGGAGAAGATACGCAGTATTTT,CASSEARTSGGEDTQYF
TRBV27,TRBD1,.,TRBJ2-7,TGTGCCAGCAGTCCCGGACAGGGGGTGTACGAGCAGTACTTC,CASSPGQGVYEQYF
TRBV11-2,.,.,TRBJ1-4,TGTGCCAGCAGCTTAAATGGGCAGGGGAGTGAAAAACTGTTTTTT,CASSLNGQGSEKLFF
TRBV5-6,.,.,TRBJ2-7,TGTGCCAGCAGCTTAGTGGGACTGAGCCTCCCCTACGAGCAGTACTTC,CASSLVGLSLPYEQYF
TRBV29-1,.,once,TRBJ2-7,TGCAGCGTTGAAAGCGGATCAAACCCCTACGAGCAGTACTTC,CSVESGSNPYEQYF
TRBV9,TRBD1,.,TRBJ2-1,TGTGCCAGCAGCGCGACAGGGGTGATCTACAATGAGCAGTTCTTC,CASSATGVIYNEQFF
TRBV4-1,.,once,TRBJ2-7,TGCGCCAGCAGCCAAGAGAACACAAGGACATACGAGCAGTACTTC,CASSQENTRTYEQYF
TRBV28,TRBD1,.,TRBJ1-1,TGTGCCAGCACCCTCGACAGGGGGAGGGAAACTTTCTTT,CASTLDRGRETFF
TRBV7-2,TRBD1,.,TRBJ1-6,TGTGCCAGCAGCTTCACAGGGGAGGTTTATTCACCCCTCCACTTT,CASSFTGEVYSPLHF
TRBV27,.,.,TRBJ1-2,TGTGCCAGCAGTTTAATGGTGAACCCCTCGGGTGGCTACACCTTC,CASSLMVNPSGGYTF
TRBV6-1,.,.,TRBJ2-7,TGTGCCAGCAGCCCCCTCACAGGCTCCTCCTACGAGCAGTACTTC,CASSPLTGSSYEQYF
TRBV6-5,.,once,TRBJ2-2,TGTGCCAGCAGTTACGTCAGGGGGGTCACCGGGGAGCTGTTTTTT,CASSYVRGVTGELFF
TRBV2,TRBD2,few,TRBJ2-2,TGTGCCAGCCGGGAGGGGGGGTGGGACACCGGGGAGCTGTTTTTT,CASREGGWDTGELFF
TRBV18,.,.,TRBJ1-4,TGTGCCAGCTCACCACTGAGGGATGAAAAACTGTTTTTT,CASSPLRDEKLFF
TRBV19,.,.,TRBJ2-1,TGTGCCAGTAGCCTGGGGGGAATTGGCTACAATGAGCAGTTCTTC,CASSLGGIGYNEQFF
TRBV5-1,TRBD1,.,TRBJ1-1,TGCGCCAGCAGCTACCGGACAGGGGGGAACACTGAAGCTTTCTTT,CASSYRTGGNTEAFF
TRBV2,.,.,TRBJ1-2,TGTGCCAGCAGTGAAGAAGGGGGTGGCTACACCTTC,CASSEEGGGYTF
TRBV10-3,TRBD2,few,TRBJ2-2,TGTGCCATCAGAGCCGTACCGGGACTAGCGGGGAGCACCGGGGAGCTGTTTTTT,CAIRAVPGLAGSTGELFF
TRBV7-9,TRBD1,.,TRBJ1-3,TGTGCCAGCAGCGCTGGGACAGTCAACTCTGGAAACACCATATATTTT,CASSAGTVNSGNTIYF
TRBV6-5,.,.,TRBJ1-2,TGTGCCAGCAGTCCTTATACAGGGAACTATGGCTACACCTTC,CASSPYTGNYGYTF
TRBV27,.,once,TRBJ2-7,TGTGCCAGCAGTAAGTCCCTGGTACTCGATAACGAGCAGTACTTC,CASSKSLVLDNEQYF